What follows are 24 T cell receptor beta chains derived from one specimen sequenced in a study of OX40 agonist ivuxolimab in advanced cancers. Libraries were prepared by immunoSEQ multiplex PCR; TCRdb keeps only in-frame clonotypes and omits some of them. This table holds roughly 70,000 clones, about 91% found once. This material consisted of CD4+ or CD8+ T cells sorted from blood, taken in a trial of the OX40 agonist ivuxolimab. These receptors all come from an adult with an advanced solid tumor such as melanoma, head and neck, liver or kidney cancer.

The chain links TRBV20-1 to TRBJ2-7; a weak D match, TRBD2 (5 bases). V was trimmed by 5 bases and J by 7 bases, leaving 12 bases between them. Germline values: CDR1 DFQATT, CDR2 SNEGSKA (reference sequence). The CDR3 totals 11 residues. The CDR3 loop reads CSALASGEQYF. The CDR3 nucleotides read TGCAGTGCTCTAGCCTCTGGGGAGCAGTACTTC.

The V call is TRBV30, the J call TRBJ2-2; D gene ambiguous. Germline-derived CDR1 and CDR2 are GTSNPN and SVGIG (reference sequence). The length of the CDR3 is 14 residues. The ends were cut back, 6 bases at V and 1 base at J, with 12 bases in the middle. DNA of the CDR3: TGTGCCTGCGGCCGCCAAGAGAACACCGGGGAGCTGTTTTTT. Translated: CACGRQENTGELFF.

This clone appeared once. The chain recombines TRBV28 with TRBJ2-7, with no clear D. Germline loops: CDR1 MDHEN, CDR2 SYDVKM. This CDR3 is 12 amino acids long. Trimming removed 7 bases from V and 3 bases from J, with 10 bases in between. This CDR3 reads CASMGYDYEQYF. DNA for the CDR3: TGTGCCAGCATGGGCTACGACTACGAGCAGTACTTC.

V is TRBV27 and J is TRBJ2-3, with 7 positions matching TRBD2. From germline, CDR1 is MNHEY and CDR2 SMNVEV (reference sequence). Trimming took 5 bases from V and 4 from J; bases not matched to a gene: 15. This CDR3 is built from 17 residues. The CDR3 DNA reads as TGTGCCAGCAGTCCCCAACCGGGCGGGAGTGGCGCAGATACGCAGTATTTT. Its translation is CASSPQPGGSGADTQYF.

This chain links TRBV6-1 with TRBJ2-5, with D unclear. The CDR3 has 13 amino acids. CDR1 MNHNS and CDR2 SASEGT come from the germline V gene. V lost 2 bases and J 5 bases, leaving 9 bases between the germline ends. The CDR3 is CASSENLEETQYF. The CDR3 nucleotides are TGTGCCAGCAGTGAAAACCTTGAGGAGACCCAGTACTTC.

The chain uses TRBV5-1 and TRBJ2-5, with unresolved D. In germline, CDR1 is SGHRS, CDR2 YFSETQ. The CDR3 has 14 amino acids. Deletions cut 2 bases from V and 5 bases from J, with 13 bases between. CDR3 DNA: TGCGCCAGCAGCTTCAGATCCAGTTTGGAGACCCAGTACTTC. Its protein product is CASSFRSSLETQYF. Filled out from reference TRBV5-1 and TRBJ2-5, the complete variable domain reads KAGVTQTPRYLIKTRGQQVTLSCSPISGHRSVSWYQQTPGQGLQFLFEYFSETQRNKGNFPGRFSGRQFSNSRSEMNVSTLELGDSALYLCASSFRSSLETQYFGPGTRLLVL.

There are a few counts of this clone. The chain has TRBV7-8 and TRBJ2-5; TRBD1 is a possible D gene (6 bases). CDR1 is SGHVS and CDR2 is FQNEAQ in the germline V gene. Trimming took off 5 bases at V and 2 bases at J, with 9 bases between the two ends. The CDR3 length is 13 residues. The CDR3 DNA is TGTGCCAGCAGCGCAGGACAGCAAGAGACCCAGTACTTC. It is translated as CASSAGQQETQYF.

The chain employs TRBV5-5 and TRBJ2-7, with D maybe TRBD1 (6 bases). V shed 1 base and J shed 1 base, with 9 bases lying between them. This CDR3 spans 14 amino acids. Germline lookup yields CDR1 SGHKS and CDR2 YYEKEE (reference sequence). The CDR3 loop is CASSLYGQSYEQYF. CDR3 in DNA: TGTGCCAGCAGCTTGTATGGACAGTCCTACGAGCAGTACTTC. The whole variable domain, filled in from reference TRBV5-5 and TRBJ2-7, reads DAGVTQSPTHLIKTRGQQVTLRCSPISGHKSVSWYQQVLGQGPQFIFQYYEKEERGRGNFPDRFSARQFPNYSSELNVNALLLGDSALYLCASSLYGQSYEQYFGPGTRLTVT.

The rearrangement joins TRBV7-3 to TRBJ1-1, with 9 bases that match TRBD1. CDR1 and CDR2 from the germline V gene are SGHTA and FQGTGA. The CDR3 spans 15 residues. The V and J ends lost 5 bases and 1 base, in that order; junction bases with no gene match: 5. The CDR3 reads CASSPLGQGNTEAFF. DNA for the CDR3: TGTGCCAGCAGCCCCTTGGGACAGGGGAACACTGAAGCTTTCTTT.

The rearrangement joins TRBV10-3 to TRBJ1-1; 7 bases match TRBD1. This CDR3 has 13 residues. V dropped 3 bases and J dropped 10; count of bases not matched to a gene: 8. Germline CDR1 ENHRY, CDR2 SYGVKD. This chain's CDR3 is CAISEGQGGSAFF. CDR3 coding DNA: TGTGCCATCAGTGAAGGGCAGGGGGGATCAGCTTTCTTT.

The CDR3 bases are TGTGCCAGCAGCCCAATCCGGGACAGATTCATGAACACTGAAGCTTTCTTT. Its protein is CASSPIRDRFMNTEAFF. This chain joins TRBV7-2 and TRBJ1-1; 7 bases line up with TRBD1. V was pared by 5 bases and J by 0 bases, with 12 bases of the junction left unmatched. The CDR3 has 17 amino acids. Germline V gives CDR1 SGHTA, CDR2 FQGNSA.

This chain connects TRBV2 to TRBJ1-5, with TRBD1 as a possible D gene (5 bases). The CDR3 covers 16 residues. With 5 bases removed from V and 1 base from J, the gap between germline ends came to 15 bases. Per the germline V gene, CDR1 is SNHLY and CDR2 is FYNNEI. For the CDR3, the DNA is TGTGCCAGCAGTAGAATGGGGCAGTCAAGCAATCAGCCCCAGCATTTT. Amino acids: CASSRMGQSSNQPQHF.

The genes are TRBV14 and TRBJ1-2, with 7 bases identical to TRBD1. The J segment lost 3 bases and the V segment lost 1 base, leaving 2 bases of the junction unmatched. CDR3 length equals 14 residues. Germline V lookup: CDR1 SGHDN, CDR2 FVKESK. The CDR3 DNA sequence: TGTGCCAGCAGCCAAGGACAGGGACACTATGGCTACACCTTC. Translating it yields CASSQGQGHYGYTF.

In DNA, the CDR3 is TGTGCCAGCAGTTTCAGGGGTGAGCAGTTCTTC. Its protein product is CASSFRGEQFF. V usage is TRBV28 and J usage is TRBJ2-1; D is possibly TRBD1 (6 bases). The CDR3 totals 11 residues. Trimming took off 3 bases at V and 9 bases at J, with 6 bases between the two ends. CDR1 is MDHEN and CDR2 is SYDVKM in the germline V gene.

The chain is built from TRBV29-1 and TRBJ2-7, with D hard to call. Trimming shortened V by 7 bases and J by 3 bases, and 13 bases separated the two germline ends. The germline V gene encodes CDR1 SQVTM and CDR2 ANQGSEA. The CDR3 runs 12 residues. The CDR3 nucleotides are TGCAGCGCCTGGGAACCGGACTACGAGCAGTACTTC. It yields the protein CSAWEPDYEQYF.

The rearrangement uses TRBV10-1 and TRBJ2-5; D not resolved. Per the germline V gene, CDR1 is WNHNN and CDR2 is SYGVQD (reference sequence). V gave up 0 bases and J gave up 0 bases, with 8 bases separating them. The CDR3 length is 15 residues. The CDR3 DNA reads TGCGCCAGCAGTGAGTCAGGCCTCTACCAAGAGACCCAGTACTTC. It codes for CASSESGLYQETQYF.

This chain links TRBV2 with TRBJ2-7; 9 bases fit TRBD2. V lost 6 bases to trimming and J lost 5 bases; unmatched junction nucleotides: 11. The length of the CDR3 is 15 residues. Germline V CDR1 and CDR2: SNHLY, FYNNEI. For the CDR3, the DNA is TGTGCCAGCAGAAACGAAGCGGGGGGATGGGACGAGCAGTACTTC. Its protein product is CASRNEAGGWDEQYF.

The DNA of the CDR3 is TGTGCCAGCTCACCGATACAGGGGGGTGAGCAGTTCTTC. It translates to CASSPIQGGEQFF. The V call is TRBV18, the J call TRBJ2-1; 8 bases line up with TRBD1. The CDR3 loop spans 13 amino acids. The J segment lost 9 bases and the V segment lost 3 bases, leaving 4 bases of the junction unmatched. In germline, CDR1 is KGHSH, CDR2 LQKENI.

The chain combines TRBV14 with TRBJ1-6; D gene uncertain. The germline gives CDR1 SGHDN, CDR2 FVKESK. Trimming removed 4 bases at V and 0 bases at J, with 10 bases between. This CDR3 contains 16 residues. The DNA of the CDR3 is TGTGCCAGCAGCCTAACAGCGTTCTCCTATAATTCACCCCTCCACTTT. Translating it yields CASSLTAFSYNSPLHF.

The chain carries TRBV18 and TRBJ1-1; D remains ambiguous. The germline gives CDR1 KGHSH, CDR2 LQKENI. V lost 1 base and J lost 0, with 3 bases in between. The CDR3 is made up of 13 amino acids. CDR3 sequence (DNA): TGTGCCAGCTCACCACAGGTGAACACTGAAGCTTTCTTT. Protein: CASSPQVNTEAFF.

The chain has TRBV5-1 and TRBJ1-5, with D hard to call. This CDR3 contains 15 residues. CDR1 is SGHRS, CDR2 YFSETQ, per germline. Trimming shortened V by 1 base and J by 2 bases, and 10 bases separated the two germline ends. The CDR3 coding sequence is TGCGCCAGCAGCTTGCGGGGTGAAGGCAATCAGCCCCAGCATTTT. It translates to CASSLRGEGNQPQHF.

This chain joins TRBV9 and TRBJ2-5; TRBD1 or TRBD2 may be the D gene (6 bases each). The CDR3 has 15 amino acids. Germline V lookup: CDR1 SGDLS, CDR2 YYNGEE. V was cut by 4 bases and J by 0 bases, with 13 bases left in between. The CDR3 region has the DNA TGTGCCAGCAGCCCCACCGGGGGCCACCAAGAGACCCAGTACTTC. This translates into CASSPTGGHQETQYF.

The rearrangement uses TRBV5-1 and TRBJ2-3; D gene ambiguous. Trimming took 0 bases from V and 3 from J, leaving 11 bases between them. The germline V gene has CDR1 SGHRS and CDR2 YFSETQ. The CDR3 covers 15 residues. For the CDR3, the DNA is TGCGCCAGCAGCTTGGAAGCAGCTTCTACAGATACGCAGTATTTT. Amino acids: CASSLEAASTDTQYF.

The V gene is TRBV5-6, the J gene TRBJ2-5; TRBD1 aligns across 8 bases. This CDR3 comprises 13 residues. The V and J ends lost 4 bases and 5 bases, in that order; junction bases with no gene match: 4. Germline CDR1 and CDR2: SGHDT and YYEEEE. The CDR3 DNA sequence: TGTGCCAGCAGCCGGACAGGGAGGGAGACCCAGTACTTC. Its protein is CASSRTGRETQYF.